This note documents a single T cell receptor beta chain sequence. This sample was included in a study of T-cell reconstitution after alpha-beta-depleted transplantation in children. A library of TCRbeta sequences, prepared with unique molecular identifiers, was generated. TCRdb reprocessed the PCR reads with MiXCR, giving one entry per CDR3 protein. Of about 590,000 distinct CDR3 sequences listed, under 15% are singletons. The sequence was obtained from a male patient aged 10 to 17 who had a stem cell transplant for acute myeloid leukemia, so the T cells may come from the graft donor. The sequences come from PBMCs, mostly from graft donor cells, collected 360 days after TCRalphabeta/CD19-depleted stem cell transplant.

Here the CDR3 reads CASSYSGTALYEQYF. CDR3 DNA sequence: TGTGCCAGCAGTTACTCCGGGACAGCTCTCTACGAGCAGTACTTC. J is TRBJ2-7 and V is TRBV6-5, with 7 bases matching TRBD1. The V gene's germline CDR1 is MNHEY and CDR2 SVGAGI. The trim removed 0 bases at V and 3 bases at J, leaving 5 bases unmatched. The CDR3 length is 15 residues.